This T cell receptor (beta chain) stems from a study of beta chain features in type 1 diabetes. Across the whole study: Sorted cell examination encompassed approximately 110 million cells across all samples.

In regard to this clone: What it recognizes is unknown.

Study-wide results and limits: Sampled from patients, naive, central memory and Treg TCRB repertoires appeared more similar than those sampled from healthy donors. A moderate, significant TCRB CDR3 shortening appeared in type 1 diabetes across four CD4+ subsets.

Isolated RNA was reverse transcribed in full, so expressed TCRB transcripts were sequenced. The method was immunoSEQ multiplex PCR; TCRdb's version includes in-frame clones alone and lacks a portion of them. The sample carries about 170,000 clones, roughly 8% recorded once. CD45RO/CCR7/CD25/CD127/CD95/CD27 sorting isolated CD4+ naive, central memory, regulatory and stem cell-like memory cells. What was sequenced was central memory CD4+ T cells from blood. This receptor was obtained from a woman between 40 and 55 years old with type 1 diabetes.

The CDR3 loop is CASSYDQGSYGYTF. DNA of the CDR3: TGCGCCAGCAGCTACGACCAGGGGAGTTATGGCTACACCTTC. This chain connects TRBV5-1 to TRBJ1-2, with D possibly TRBD1 on 6 matching bases. The CDR3 loop spans 14 amino acids. Trimming cost V 3 bases and J 5 bases, with 14 bases left between them. The V gene's germline CDR1 is SGHRS and CDR2 YFSETQ. The full variable domain, its missing parts supplied by reference TRBV5-1 and TRBJ1-2, is KAGVTQTPRYLIKTRGQQVTLSCSPISGHRSVSWYQQTPGQGLQFLFEYFSETQRNKGNFPGRFSGRQFSNSRSEMNVSTLELGDSALYLCASSYDQGSYGYTFGSGTRLTVV.